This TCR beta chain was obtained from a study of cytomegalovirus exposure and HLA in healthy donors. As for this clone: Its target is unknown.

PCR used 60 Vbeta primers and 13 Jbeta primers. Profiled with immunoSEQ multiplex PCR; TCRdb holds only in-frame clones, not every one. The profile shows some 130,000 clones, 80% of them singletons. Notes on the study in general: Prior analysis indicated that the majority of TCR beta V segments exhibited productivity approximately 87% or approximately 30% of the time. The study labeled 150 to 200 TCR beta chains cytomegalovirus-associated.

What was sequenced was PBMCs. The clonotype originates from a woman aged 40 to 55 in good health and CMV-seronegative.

For the CDR3, the DNA is TGCGCCAGCAGCCCCGGGAGTAGCTCCTACGAGCAGTACTTC. Its translation: CASSPGSSSYEQYF. The chain employs TRBV5-1 and TRBJ2-7, with TRBD2 as a possible D gene (6 bases). Germline assignment: CDR1 SGHRS and CDR2 YFSETQ. There are 14 residues in the CDR3. Trimming shortened V by 4 bases and J by 0 bases, and 11 bases separated the two germline ends.